This TCR beta chain was profiled in a study of cytomegalovirus exposure and HLA in healthy donors. Study results and limitations: TCR sequences were mostly rare, though some public TCRs occurred in many donors. In vitro testing confirmed a few CMV-associated chains as specific for CMV antigens. A missense variant in DCLRE1C was later tied to TCR beta V- and J-gene trimming.

As for the donors, each was a healthy bone marrow donor. The PCR was carried out with 60 Vbeta primers and 13 Jbeta primers. Method: immunoSEQ multiplex PCR; TCRdb's copy keeps in-frame clones and lacks some. The sample records about 150,000 clones, approximately 80% being singletons. In regard to this clone: Antigen specificity is unknown.

Germline V gene sequence: CDR1 KGHSH, CDR2 LQKENI. Trimming at V came to 3 bases and at J to 5 bases, leaving 9 bases not matched to a gene. The CDR3 consists of 16 residues. This TCR came from a male donor in good health and CMV-seronegative. The sequenced material came from PBMCs. The chain couples TRBV18 to TRBJ2-5, with 10 bases aligning to TRBD1. CDR3 loop: CASSPLAGTGVETQYF. The DNA for the CDR3 is TGTGCCAGCTCACCCCTTGCCGGGACAGGGGTCGAGACCCAGTACTTC.